The entry below gives a single T cell receptor (beta chain) sequence along with its context. Amplification used 60 Vbeta primers and 13 Jbeta primers. Data came from immunoSEQ multiplex PCR; TCRdb stores just in-frame clones and leaves some out. The sample includes about 190,000 clones, approximately 87% seen only once; the top ten take roughly 1.3%. Trimming removed 7 bases from V and 8 bases from J, with 14 bases in between. Germline V CDR1 and CDR2: SQVTM, ANQGSEA. CDR3 length: 12 residues. The sample comes from a study of cytomegalovirus exposure and HLA in healthy donors. The sample was PBMCs. The rearrangement uses TRBV29-1 and TRBJ1-4; the D gene is possibly TRBD1 (5 bases). The clonotype comes from a young man in good health and CMV-seronegative. In DNA form, the CDR3 reads TGCAGCGCGGGCAGGGTCGGCGAAAAACTGTTTTTT. Protein product: CSAGRVGEKLFF.